Listed below are T cell receptor beta chains from one sample, sequenced in a study of T cells in Graves' hyperthyroidism and ophthalmopathy. One entry per CDR3 protein, called by TCRdb with MiXCR from the multiplex PCR reads. The top ten hold around 7% of the sample, which has approximately 430,000 distinct CDR3 sequences, around 16% seen once. Sequencing was done on a sample of blood. The receptor source for this set is a woman in her late teens or twenties with Graves' hyperthyroidism. CDR3s include the opening cysteine and the closing phenylalanine or tryptophan. The D gene is left open where the match is weak. Clone size is stated in some rows and not others, as once, few, many or a class when expanded.

V gene: TRBV2; CDR3 length: 17; D gene: -; J gene: TRBJ1-3; clone size: many; CDR3 DNA: TGTGCCAGCAGTCTACAGAGAGGGACTCGATCTGGAAACACCATATATTTT; CDR3 protein: CASSLQRGTRSGNTIYF
V gene: TRBV20-1; CDR3 length: 13; D gene: -; J gene: TRBJ1-2; clone size: many; CDR3 DNA: TGCAGTGCTAGGGACCGCGCTAACTATGGCTACACCTTC; CDR3 protein: CSARDRANYGYTF
V gene: TRBV5-5; CDR3 length: 15; D gene: TRBD2; J gene: TRBJ2-1; clone size: -; CDR3 DNA: TGTGCCAGCAGCTTGGCTAGCGGGAGTGTCAATGAGCAGTTCTTC; CDR3 protein: CASSLASGSVNEQFF
V gene: TRBV5-6; CDR3 length: 13; D gene: -; J gene: TRBJ1-2; clone size: many; CDR3 DNA: TGTGCCAGCAGCTACGGGGGAGACTATGGCTACACCTTC; CDR3 protein: CASSYGGDYGYTF
V gene: TRBV5-1; CDR3 length: 16; D gene: TRBD2; J gene: TRBJ2-5; clone size: many; CDR3 DNA: TGCGCCAGCAGCTTGATGAGCGGGAGGGCCGAAGAGACCCAGTACTTC; CDR3 protein: CASSLMSGRAEETQYF
V gene: TRBV27; CDR3 length: 17; D gene: -; J gene: TRBJ2-2; clone size: few; CDR3 DNA: TGTGCCAGCAGTTTGAGGTTGGGGGCGGGAGTGAGCGGGGAGCTGTTTTTT; CDR3 protein: CASSLRLGAGVSGELFF
V gene: TRBV2; CDR3 length: 16; D gene: -; J gene: TRBJ2-5; clone size: many; CDR3 DNA: TGTGCCAGCAGTGAAGTGGGCCTTGGACCAGAAGAGACCCAGTACTTC; CDR3 protein: CASSEVGLGPEETQYF
V gene: TRBV15; CDR3 length: 15; D gene: -; J gene: TRBJ2-1; clone size: many; CDR3 DNA: TGTGCCACCAGCCGAGGGGGGTCGGGCCACAATGAGCAGTTCTTC; CDR3 protein: CATSRGGSGHNEQFF
V gene: TRBV10-3; CDR3 length: 14; D gene: TRBD1; J gene: TRBJ2-7; clone size: few; CDR3 DNA: TGTGCCATCAGGCAAGACAGGGCATCCTACGAGCAGTACTTC; CDR3 protein: CAIRQDRASYEQYF
V gene: TRBV12-3/TRBV12-4; CDR3 length: 15; D gene: -; J gene: TRBJ1-2; clone size: -; CDR3 DNA: TGTGCCAGCAAGGATTGGGCGGAGCCTAACTATGGCTACACCTTC; CDR3 protein: CASKDWAEPNYGYTF
V gene: TRBV6-1; CDR3 length: 14; D gene: -; J gene: TRBJ2-1; clone size: -; CDR3 DNA: TGTGCCAGCAGTGACACCGGGACATTCAATGAGCAGTTCTTC; CDR3 protein: CASSDTGTFNEQFF
V gene: TRBV9; CDR3 length: 16; D gene: TRBD1; J gene: TRBJ2-7; clone size: many; CDR3 DNA: TGTGCCAGCAGTGGAGGTACCGGGACAGGGGGACGCGAGCAGTACTTC; CDR3 protein: CASSGGTGTGGREQYF
V gene: TRBV5-4; CDR3 length: 15; D gene: -; J gene: TRBJ2-7; clone size: few; CDR3 DNA: TGTGCCAGCAGCAATGGTGGGCCCAGCGCCTACGAGCAGTACTTC; CDR3 protein: CASSNGGPSAYEQYF
V gene: TRBV6-1; CDR3 length: 12; D gene: -; J gene: TRBJ2-5; clone size: few; CDR3 DNA: TGTGCCAGCAGTCCCTACGCAGAGACCCAGTACTTC; CDR3 protein: CASSPYAETQYF
V gene: TRBV5-1; CDR3 length: 15; D gene: TRBD1; J gene: TRBJ2-7; clone size: -; CDR3 DNA: TGCGCCAGCAGCTCTGGGACAGGGGAAACCTACGAGCAGTACTTC; CDR3 protein: CASSSGTGETYEQYF
V gene: TRBV20-1; CDR3 length: 11; D gene: -; J gene: TRBJ2-3; clone size: -; CDR3 DNA: TGCAGTGCTAGCGCAGGGATCGCGCAGTATTTT; CDR3 protein: CSASAGIAQYF
V gene: TRBV5-1; CDR3 length: 15; D gene: TRBD1; J gene: TRBJ2-5; clone size: many; CDR3 DNA: TGCGCCAGCAGCTTGAGGGACAGGTCCAGAGAGACCCAGTACTTC; CDR3 protein: CASSLRDRSRETQYF
V gene: TRBV12-3/TRBV12-4; CDR3 length: 13; D gene: -; J gene: TRBJ1-1; clone size: many; CDR3 DNA: TGTGCCAGCAGTTTATACGGGAACACTGAAGCTTTCTTT; CDR3 protein: CASSLYGNTEAFF
V gene: TRBV7-2; CDR3 length: 13; D gene: -; J gene: TRBJ2-3; clone size: many; CDR3 DNA: TGTGCCAGCAGCTTAGAGTCCGGGGATACGCAGTATTTT; CDR3 protein: CASSLESGDTQYF
V gene: TRBV18; CDR3 length: 15; D gene: -; J gene: TRBJ1-5; clone size: many; CDR3 DNA: TGTGCCAGCTCACCATTCGAGGGAAGCAATCAGCCCCAGCATTTT; CDR3 protein: CASSPFEGSNQPQHF
V gene: TRBV7-9; CDR3 length: 18; D gene: -; J gene: TRBJ1-5; clone size: many; CDR3 DNA: TGTGCCAGCAGCCCCAGTAGGGGCGGTGGAAGGGGGAATCAGCCCCAGCATTTT; CDR3 protein: CASSPSRGGGRGNQPQHF
V gene: TRBV6-2/TRBV6-3; CDR3 length: 17; D gene: -; J gene: TRBJ2-2; clone size: many; CDR3 DNA: TGTGCCAGCAGTTCCCTCGGGACTTCTATCTACACCGGGGAGCTGTTTTTT; CDR3 protein: CASSSLGTSIYTGELFF
V gene: TRBV28; CDR3 length: 15; D gene: TRBD1; J gene: TRBJ2-2; clone size: many; CDR3 DNA: TGTGCCAGCCAGGGCGACAGGGGAATCTCCGGGGAGCTGTTTTTT; CDR3 protein: CASQGDRGISGELFF